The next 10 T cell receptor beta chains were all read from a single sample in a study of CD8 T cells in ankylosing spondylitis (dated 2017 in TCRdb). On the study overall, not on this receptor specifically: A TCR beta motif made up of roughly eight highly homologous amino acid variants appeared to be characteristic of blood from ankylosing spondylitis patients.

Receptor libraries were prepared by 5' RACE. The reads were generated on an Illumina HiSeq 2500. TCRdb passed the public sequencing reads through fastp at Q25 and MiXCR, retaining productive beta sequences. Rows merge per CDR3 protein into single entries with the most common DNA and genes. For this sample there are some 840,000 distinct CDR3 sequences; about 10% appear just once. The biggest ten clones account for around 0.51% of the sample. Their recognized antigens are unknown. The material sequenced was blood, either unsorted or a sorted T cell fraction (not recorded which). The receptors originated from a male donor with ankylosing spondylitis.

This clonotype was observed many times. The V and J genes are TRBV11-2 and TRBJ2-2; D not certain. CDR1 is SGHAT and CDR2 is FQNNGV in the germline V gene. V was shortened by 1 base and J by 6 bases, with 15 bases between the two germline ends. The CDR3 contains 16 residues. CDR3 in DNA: TGTGCCAGCAGCTTAGCCCCCCGGTCCCTCGCCGGGGAGCTGTTTTTT. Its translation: CASSLAPRSLAGELFF.

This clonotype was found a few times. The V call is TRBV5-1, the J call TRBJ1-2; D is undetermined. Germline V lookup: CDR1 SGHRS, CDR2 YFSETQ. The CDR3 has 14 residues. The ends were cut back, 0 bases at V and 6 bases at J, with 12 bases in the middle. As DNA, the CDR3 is TGCGCCAGCAGCTTGGAACGCAGGTCGAATGGCTACACCTTC. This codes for CASSLERRSNGYTF.

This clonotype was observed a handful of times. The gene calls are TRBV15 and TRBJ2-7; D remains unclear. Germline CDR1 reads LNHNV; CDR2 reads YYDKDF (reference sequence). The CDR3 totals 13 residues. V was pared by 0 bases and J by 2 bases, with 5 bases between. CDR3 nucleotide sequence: TGTGCCACCAGCAGAGATGAGGCCTACGAGCAGTACTTC. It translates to CATSRDEAYEQYF.

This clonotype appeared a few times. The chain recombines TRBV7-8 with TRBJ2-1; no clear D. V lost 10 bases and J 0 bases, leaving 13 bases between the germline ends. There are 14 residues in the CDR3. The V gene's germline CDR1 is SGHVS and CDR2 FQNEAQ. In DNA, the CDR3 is TGTGCCACGACCGAAGGTAGCTCCTACAATGAGCAGTTCTTC. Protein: CATTEGSSYNEQFF. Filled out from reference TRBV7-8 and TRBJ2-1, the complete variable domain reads GAGVSQSPRYKVAKRGQDVALRCDPISGHVSLFWYQQALGQGPEFLTYFQNEAQLDKSGLPSDRFFAERPEGSVSTLKIQRTQQEDSAVYLCATTEGSSYNEQFFGPGTRLTVL.

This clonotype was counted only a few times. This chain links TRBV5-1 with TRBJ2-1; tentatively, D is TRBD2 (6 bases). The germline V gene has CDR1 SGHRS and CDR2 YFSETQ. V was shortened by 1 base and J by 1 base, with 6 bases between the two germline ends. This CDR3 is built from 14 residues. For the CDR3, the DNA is TGCGCCAGCAGCTTGCGGGAGTCCTACAATGAGCAGTTCTTC. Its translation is CASSLRESYNEQFF.

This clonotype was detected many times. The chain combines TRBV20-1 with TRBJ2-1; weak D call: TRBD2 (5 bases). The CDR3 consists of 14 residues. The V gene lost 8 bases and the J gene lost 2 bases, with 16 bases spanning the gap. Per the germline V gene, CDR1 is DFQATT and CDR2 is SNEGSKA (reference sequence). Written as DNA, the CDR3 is TGCAGTATTAAGCGGACGGTTCCCTACAATGAGCAGTTCTTC. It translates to CSIKRTVPYNEQFF.

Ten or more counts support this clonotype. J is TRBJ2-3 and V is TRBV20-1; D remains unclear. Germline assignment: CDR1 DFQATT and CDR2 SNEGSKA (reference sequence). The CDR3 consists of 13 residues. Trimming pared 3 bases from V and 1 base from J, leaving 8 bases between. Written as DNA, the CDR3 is TGCAGTGCTAGGGATACGGGCACAGATACGCAGTATTTT. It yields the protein CSARDTGTDTQYF.

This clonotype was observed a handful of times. CDR3 sequence (DNA): TGCAGCGTTGTCCGACAGAGCGACACTGAAGCTTTCTTT. Protein product: CSVVRQSDTEAFF. The rearrangement joins TRBV29-1 to TRBJ1-1, with D tentatively TRBD1 (5 bases). Trimming took 4 bases from V and 3 from J, leaving 12 bases between them. The CDR3 runs to 13 residues. From germline, CDR1 is SQVTM and CDR2 ANQGSEA.

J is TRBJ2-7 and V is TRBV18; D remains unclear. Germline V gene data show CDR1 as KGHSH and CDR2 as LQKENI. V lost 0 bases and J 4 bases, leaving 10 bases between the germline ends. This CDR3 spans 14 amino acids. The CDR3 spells CASSPPGVRYEQYF. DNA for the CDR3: TGTGCCAGCTCACCACCGGGTGTACGGTACGAGCAGTACTTC.

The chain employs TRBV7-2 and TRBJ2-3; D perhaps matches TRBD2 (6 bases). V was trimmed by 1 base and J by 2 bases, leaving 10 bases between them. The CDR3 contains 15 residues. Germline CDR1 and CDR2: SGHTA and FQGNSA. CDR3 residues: CASSLVGGDTDTQYF. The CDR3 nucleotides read TGTGCCAGCAGCTTAGTCGGGGGAGACACAGATACGCAGTATTTT.